Listed here are 19 T cell receptor beta chains from one sample, sequenced in a study of T cell repertoires in cytomegalovirus infection. The antigens these receptors bind are not known. TCRdb re-analysed the reads in MiXCR, keeping a single row per CDR3 protein. The sample shows fewer than 1,000,000 distinct CDR3 sequences, approximately 31% of them seen only once. This specimen was cultured CD8+ T cells from PBMCs, taken from culture after CMV antigen stimulation. The receptors stem from a human donor in good health (CMV status not recorded). Some clones in this sample may be carry-over from other donors' samples.

This clonotype showed up many times. The V call is TRBV12-3 or TRBV12-4, the J call TRBJ2-7, with TRBD2 as a possible D gene (6 bases). Between the trimmed V and J ends, which lost 5 bases and 13 bases, there was a span of 18 bases. The CDR3 loop spans 12 amino acids. Here the CDR3 reads CASSPMRGLYYF. The CDR3 region has the DNA TGTGCCAGCAGTCCGATGCGGGGCCTCTACTACTTC.

This clonotype was counted a few times. J is TRBJ1-2 and V is TRBV19; 7 bases agree with TRBD1. V lost 7 bases to trimming and J lost 1 base; unmatched junction nucleotides: 9. CDR3 length equals 15 residues. Germline CDR1 and CDR2: LNHDA and SQIVND (reference sequence). The CDR3 bases are TGTGCCAGTATGGAACCGGGACAGTTTAACTATGGCTACACCTTC. This gives the protein CASMEPGQFNYGYTF.

The chain combines TRBV5-1 with TRBJ1-2; possible D gene TRBD1, 5 bases. This CDR3 is 13 amino acids long. Germline CDR1 is SGHRS and CDR2 is YFSETQ. V gave up 5 bases and J gave up 8 bases, with 16 bases separating them. The CDR3 sequence is CASRGPGEGGYTF. The CDR3 bases are TGCGCCAGCAGGGGACCGGGGGAAGGAGGCTACACCTTC. Using reference TRBV5-1 and TRBJ1-2 for the parts outside the CDR3, the full variable domain is KAGVTQTPRYLIKTRGQQVTLSCSPISGHRSVSWYQQTPGQGLQFLFEYFSETQRNKGNFPGRFSGRQFSNSRSEMNVSTLELGDSALYLCASRGPGEGGYTFGSGTRLTVV.

This clonotype came up a few times. This chain joins TRBV6-1 and TRBJ1-4, with 8 positions matching TRBD1. The germline V gene has CDR1 MNHNS and CDR2 SASEGT. With V trimmed by 5 bases and J by 10 bases, 12 bases remained unmatched. This CDR3 comprises 15 residues. The CDR3 bases are TGTGCCAGCAGTTCTGTTGGACAGGGTAGGGGAAAACTGTTTTTT. Translated, it gives CASSSVGQGRGKLFF.

Written as DNA, the CDR3 is TGTGCCAGTAGTATACCCAGGGCGGCCACTGAAGCTTTCTTT. Protein: CASSIPRAATEAFF. The chain couples TRBV19 to TRBJ1-1; the D gene is possibly TRBD1 (5 bases). The V end lost 2 bases, the J end lost 4 bases, and 11 bases lay between the germline ends. Germline assignment: CDR1 LNHDA and CDR2 SQIVND (reference sequence). This CDR3 contains 14 residues.

This clonotype was found many times. The chain recombines TRBV6-1 with TRBJ1-6, with D hard to call. The CDR3 runs to 16 residues. Per germline, CDR1 MNHNS and CDR2 SASEGT. V was trimmed by 1 base and J by 0 bases, leaving 7 bases between them. The CDR3 loop is CASSEDEGSYNSPLHF. The CDR3 coding sequence is TGTGCCAGCAGTGAAGACGAGGGCTCCTATAATTCACCCCTCCACTTT.

The chain employs TRBV27 and TRBJ2-1; 7 bases align to TRBD1. Trimming at V came to 3 bases and at J to 0 bases, leaving 5 bases not matched to a gene. The CDR3 sequence is 16 residues long. Germline CDR1 MNHEY, CDR2 SMNVEV (reference sequence). CDR3 region: CASSLTGPRSYNEQFF. CDR3 nucleotide sequence: TGTGCCAGCAGTTTGACAGGGCCCCGCTCCTACAATGAGCAGTTCTTC.

About this clonotype: The junction shows a germline mismatch at one end, possibly a read error. The genes are TRBV2 and TRBJ1-2; 9 bases line up with TRBD1. This CDR3 comprises 14 residues. Germline V gene data show CDR1 as SNHLY and CDR2 as FYNNEI. CDR3 residues: CASREVQGALGYTF. DNA for the CDR3: TGTGCCAGCAGAGAAGTACAGGGGGCGCTTGGCTACACCTTC.

The CDR3 protein is CASSVEGQTANEQFF. CDR3 sequence (DNA): TGTGCCAGCAGCGTAGAGGGCCAAACGGCCAATGAGCAGTTCTTC. The rearrangement uses TRBV9 and TRBJ2-1, with unresolved D. Germline V CDR1 and CDR2: SGDLS, YYNGEE. The CDR3 totals 15 residues. With 0 bases removed from V and 6 bases from J, the gap between germline ends came to 13 bases.

The genes are TRBV4-1 and TRBJ2-3; 11 bases are shared with TRBD2. Looked up from germline, CDR1 is MGHRA and CDR2 is YSYEKL. The V segment lost 6 bases and the J segment 3 bases; nucleotides outside the gene matches: 5. There are 15 residues in the CDR3. The CDR3 region is CASSSTSGTTDTQYF. In DNA, the CDR3 is TGCGCCAGCAGTTCGACTAGCGGGACAACAGATACGCAGTATTTT.

The chain couples TRBV24-1 to TRBJ1-6, with TRBD1 identical over 8 bases. Germline V gives CDR1 KGHDR, CDR2 SFDVKD. The CDR3 runs 15 residues. V lost 1 base and J lost 6; bases outside the gene matches: 1. CDR3 sequence reads: CATSDLDRGNSPLHF. The CDR3, as DNA: TGTGCCACCAGTGATTTAGACAGGGGTAATTCACCCCTCCACTTT.

The rearrangement links TRBV12-3 or TRBV12-4 to TRBJ1-4, with 8 positions matching TRBD1. The CDR3 runs to 13 residues. V dropped 10 bases and J dropped 8; count of bases not matched to a gene: 9. CDR3 loop: CAISTGAVEKLFF. DNA of the CDR3: TGTGCCATCTCGACAGGGGCAGTGGAAAAACTGTTTTTT.

This clonotype was counted a single time. The chain has TRBV11-1 and TRBJ1-2; possible D gene TRBD1, 6 bases. CDR1 and CDR2 from the germline V gene are SGHAT and FQDESV (reference sequence). V was shortened by 5 bases and J by 1 base, with 17 bases between the two germline ends. This CDR3 is built from 16 residues. The DNA of the CDR3 is TGTGCCAGCAGCCATTTACAGGGCGTTGTTAACTATGGCTACACCTTC. The encoded protein is CASSHLQGVVNYGYTF.

This clonotype is a singleton in its sample. The chain has TRBV6-5 and TRBJ1-5; D perhaps matches TRBD1 (5 bases). V was trimmed by 0 bases and J by 11 bases, leaving 14 bases between them. The germline gives CDR1 MNHEY, CDR2 SVGAGI. The CDR3 totals 14 residues. CDR3 sequence: CASSYSSAVRAQHF. The DNA of the CDR3 is TGTGCCAGCAGTTACTCGTCTGCTGTCAGGGCCCAGCATTTT.

The rearrangement links TRBV27 to TRBJ2-2; D remains ambiguous. CDR1 is MNHEY and CDR2 is SMNVEV in the germline V gene (reference sequence). This CDR3 spans 13 amino acids. Trimming cost V 6 bases and J 8 bases, with 13 bases left between them. CDR3 nucleotide sequence: TGTGCCAGCAGCCTTGAGGCGAGGGGGGAGCTGTTTTTT. Amino acids: CASSLEARGELFF.

This clonotype occurred many times. The gene calls are TRBV6-6 and TRBJ1-6; D gene unclear. V was clipped by 8 bases and J by 4 bases, with 12 bases between them. The germline V gene has CDR1 MNHNY and CDR2 SVGAGI (reference sequence). This CDR3 contains 14 residues. CDR3 in amino acids: CASRVGRYNSPLHF. CDR3 DNA sequence: TGTGCCAGCCGCGTCGGACGGTATAATTCACCCCTCCACTTT.

The table lists this clonotype with a few counts. The J gene is TRBJ2-3, the V gene TRBV6-6; the D is unclear. V was trimmed by 5 bases and J by 4 bases, leaving 13 bases between them. CDR1 MNHNY and CDR2 SVGAGI come from the germline V gene (reference sequence). The CDR3 is 14 amino acids. CDR3 sequence: CASSLPWISDTQYF. The CDR3 nucleotides read TGTGCCAGCAGTCTCCCTTGGATCTCAGATACGCAGTATTTT.

In the case of this clonotype: At one end the junction does not follow the germline gene, possibly because of a read error. The chain links TRBV20-1 to TRBJ2-1; D tentatively reads TRBD1 or TRBD2 (6 bases each). CDR3 length equals 13 residues. Looked up from germline, CDR1 is DFQATT and CDR2 is SNEGSKA (reference sequence). The CDR3 loop reads CRATGGLANEQFF. CDR3 nucleotides: TGCCGTGCTACCGGGGGCCTGGCCAATGAGCAGTTCTTC.

This clonotype was seen more than once but under ten times. The chain has TRBV6-6 and TRBJ1-1, with D possibly being TRBD1 (5 bases). V was clipped by 8 bases and J by 5 bases, with 15 bases between them. This CDR3 spans 13 amino acids. The germline CDR1 and CDR2 sequences are MNHNY and SVGAGI (reference sequence). As DNA, the CDR3 is TGTGCCAGCGCCAACGGGGGGAGTACTGAAGCTTTCTTT. It codes for CASANGGSTEAFF.